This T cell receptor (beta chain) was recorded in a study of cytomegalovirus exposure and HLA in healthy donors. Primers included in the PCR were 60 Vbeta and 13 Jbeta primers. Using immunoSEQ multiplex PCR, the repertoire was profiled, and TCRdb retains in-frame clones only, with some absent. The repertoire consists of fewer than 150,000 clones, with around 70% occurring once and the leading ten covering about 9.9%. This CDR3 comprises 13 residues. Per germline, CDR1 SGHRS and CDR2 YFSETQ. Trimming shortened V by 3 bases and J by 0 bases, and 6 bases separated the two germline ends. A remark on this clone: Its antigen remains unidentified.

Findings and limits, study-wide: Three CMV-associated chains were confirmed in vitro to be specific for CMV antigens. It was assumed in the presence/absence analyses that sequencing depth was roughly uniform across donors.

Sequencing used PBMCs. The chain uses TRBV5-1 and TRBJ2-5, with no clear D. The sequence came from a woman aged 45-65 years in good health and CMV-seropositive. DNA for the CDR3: TGCGCCAGCAGCTCTGACAACCAAGAGACCCAGTACTTC. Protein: CASSSDNQETQYF.